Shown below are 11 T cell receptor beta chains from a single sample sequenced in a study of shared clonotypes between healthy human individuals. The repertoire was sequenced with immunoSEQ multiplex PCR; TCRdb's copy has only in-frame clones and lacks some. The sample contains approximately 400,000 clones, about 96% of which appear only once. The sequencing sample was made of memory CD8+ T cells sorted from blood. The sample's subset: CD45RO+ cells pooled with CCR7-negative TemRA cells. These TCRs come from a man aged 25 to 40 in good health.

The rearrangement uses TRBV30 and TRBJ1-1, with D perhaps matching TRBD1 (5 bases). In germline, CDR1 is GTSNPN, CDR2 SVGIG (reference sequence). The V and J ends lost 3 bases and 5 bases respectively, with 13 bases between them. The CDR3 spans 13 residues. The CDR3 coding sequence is TGTGCCTGGAGAATCGGGGGGTGGACTGAAGCTTTCTTT. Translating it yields CAWRIGGWTEAFF.

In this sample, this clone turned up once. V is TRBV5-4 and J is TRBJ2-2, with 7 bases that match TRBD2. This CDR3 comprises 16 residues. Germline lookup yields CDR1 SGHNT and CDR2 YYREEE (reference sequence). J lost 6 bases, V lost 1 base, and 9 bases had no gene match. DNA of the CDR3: TGTGCCAGCAGCTTGTTGTGGGCGGGAGAACCCGGGGAGCTGTTTTTT. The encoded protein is CASSLLWAGEPGELFF.

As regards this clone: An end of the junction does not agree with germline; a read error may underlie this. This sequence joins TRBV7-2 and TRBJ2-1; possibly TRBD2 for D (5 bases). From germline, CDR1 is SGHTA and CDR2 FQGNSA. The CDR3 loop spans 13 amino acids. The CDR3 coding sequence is TGTGCCAGCAGCTTAGTATACGGGAATGAGCGGTTCTTC. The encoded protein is CASSLVYGNERFF.

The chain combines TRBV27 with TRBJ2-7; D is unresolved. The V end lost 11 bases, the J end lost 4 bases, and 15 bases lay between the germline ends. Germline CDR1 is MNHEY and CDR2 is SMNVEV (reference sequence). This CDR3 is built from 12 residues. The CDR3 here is CAFSPSWYEQYF. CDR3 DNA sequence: TGTGCCTTCTCACCCTCTTGGTACGAGCAGTACTTC.

DNA for the CDR3: TGCGCCAGCAGCTGGGACAGGGATCGTGGCTACACCTTC. This gives the protein CASSWDRDRGYTF. The V and J genes are TRBV5-1 and TRBJ1-2; 9 bases are shared with TRBD1. V dropped 3 bases and J dropped 7; count of bases not matched to a gene: 4. The CDR3 extends over 13 amino acids. Per germline, CDR1 SGHRS and CDR2 YFSETQ.

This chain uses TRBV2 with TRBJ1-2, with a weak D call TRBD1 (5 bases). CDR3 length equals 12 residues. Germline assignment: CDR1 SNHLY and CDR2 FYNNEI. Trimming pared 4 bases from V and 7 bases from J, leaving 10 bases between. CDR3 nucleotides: TGTGCCAGCAGTGTAGGGGAGGCTGGCTACACCTTC. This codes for CASSVGEAGYTF.

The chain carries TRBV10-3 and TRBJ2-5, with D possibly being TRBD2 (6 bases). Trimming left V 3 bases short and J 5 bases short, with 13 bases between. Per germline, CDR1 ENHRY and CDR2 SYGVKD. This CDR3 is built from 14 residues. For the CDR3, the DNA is TGTGCCATCAGTGATCTTAGGGGAGGCGAGACCCAGTACTTC. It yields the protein CAISDLRGGETQYF.

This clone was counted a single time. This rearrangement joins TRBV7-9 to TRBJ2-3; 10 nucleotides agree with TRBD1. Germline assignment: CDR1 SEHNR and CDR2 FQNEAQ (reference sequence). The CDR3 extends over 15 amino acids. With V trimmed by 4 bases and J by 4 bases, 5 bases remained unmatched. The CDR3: CASSWGQGTPDTQYF. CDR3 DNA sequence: TGTGCCAGCAGCTGGGGACAGGGGACCCCAGATACGCAGTATTTT.

As DNA, the CDR3 is TGTGCCAGCAGTTATGACTTCTCCTACAATGAGCAGTTCTTC. Residues: CASSYDFSYNEQFF. J is TRBJ2-1 and V is TRBV6-5; D gene uncertain. Germline CDR1 MNHEY, CDR2 SVGAGI. The CDR3 is 14 residues long. The V end lost 3 bases, the J end lost 0 bases, and 6 bases lay between the germline ends.

Written as DNA, the CDR3 is TGTGCCAGCACTTGGTACGCCTACGAGCAGTACTTC. This encodes CASTWYAYEQYF. The rearrangement joins TRBV6-1 to TRBJ2-7; D is uncertain. CDR1 MNHNS and CDR2 SASEGT come from the germline V gene. V was trimmed by 7 bases and J by 2 bases, leaving 9 bases between them. The CDR3 runs to 12 residues.

This chain's CDR3 is CASSVTGLITDTQYF. The CDR3 bases are TGTGCCAGCAGCGTTACGGGACTCATCACAGATACGCAGTATTTT. The V gene is TRBV7-9, the J gene TRBJ2-3; TRBD2 is a possible D gene (6 bases). V lost 5 bases and J 2 bases, leaving 14 bases between the germline ends. Per germline, CDR1 SEHNR and CDR2 FQNEAQ (reference sequence). CDR3 length: 15 residues.